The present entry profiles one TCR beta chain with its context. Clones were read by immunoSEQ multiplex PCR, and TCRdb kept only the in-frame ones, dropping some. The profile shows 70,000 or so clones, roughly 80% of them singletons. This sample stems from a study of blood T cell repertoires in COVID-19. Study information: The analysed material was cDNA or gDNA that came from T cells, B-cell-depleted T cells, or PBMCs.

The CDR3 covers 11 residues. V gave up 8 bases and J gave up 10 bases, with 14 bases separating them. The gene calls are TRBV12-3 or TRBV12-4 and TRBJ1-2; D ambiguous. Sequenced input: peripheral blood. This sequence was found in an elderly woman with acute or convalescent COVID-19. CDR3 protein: CASLLRGFYTF. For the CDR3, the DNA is TGTGCCAGCCTACTTCGGGGATTCTACACCTTC.